A selection of T cell receptor beta chains follows, all from one sample in a study of a mutant IDH1 vaccine in newly diagnosed glioma. The antigens these receptors bind are not known. Assay used: immunoSEQ multiplex PCR; TCRdb lists only in-frame clones, some missing. Of tens of thousands of clones detected, about 81% appear once; the ten largest clones hold 8.5% to 9.5%. Source: PBMCs, taken from a glioma patient whose treatment included an IDH1 peptide vaccine. Source of these receptors: a woman between 50 and 59 years old with glioma. Each CDR3 is given with its conserved first and last residue. The D gene is left open where the match is weak. Clone size is shown for a subset of rows, as once, few, many or a class of expanded clone.

CDR3nt | CDR3aa | v_gene | len | d_gene | abundance | j_gene
TGTGCCAGCAGCCGGGGACTAGCGGGGGTCAATGAGCAGTTCTTC | CASSRGLAGVNEQFF | TRBV7-7 | 15 | TRBD2 | - | TRBJ2-1
TGTGCCAGCAGCCGCGGGGGGGAAGCTTTCTTT | CASSRGGEAFF | TRBV7-9 | 11 | - | - | TRBJ1-1
TGTGCCAGCAGTGAAGGTGGGGCAGTGCGGGGCTACACCTTC | CASSEGGAVRGYTF | TRBV6-1 | 14 | - | - | TRBJ1-2
TGTGCCATCAGTGAGGGAGGGCTTAAGGAGACCCAGTACTTC | CAISEGGLKETQYF | TRBV10-3 | 14 | - | - | TRBJ2-5
TGTGCCAGTTGTTGGACCGGGGAGCTGTTTTTT | CASCWTGELFF | TRBV19 | 11 | - | - | TRBJ2-2
TGTGCCAGCAGCGACAAGCGGGGTAGCACAGATACGCAGTATTTT | CASSDKRGSTDTQYF | TRBV5-4 | 15 | TRBD2 | - | TRBJ2-3
TGTGCCAGCAGCTTGAGCGGGGGTGCCTACGAGCAGTACTTC | CASSLSGGAYEQYF | TRBV7-2 | 14 | TRBD2 | - | TRBJ2-7
TGCGCCAGCAGCCAAGGAATAGGTTTTTACGAGCAGTACTTC | CASSQGIGFYEQYF | TRBV4-3 | 14 | - | few | TRBJ2-7
TGTGCCAGCTCACCACCGAGGGGTTCCTACGAGCAGTACTTC | CASSPPRGSYEQYF | TRBV18 | 14 | - | - | TRBJ2-7
TGTGCCAGCAGCTTAACTGGGGACAGGAGGCAGCCCCAGCATTTT | CASSLTGDRRQPQHF | TRBV7-9 | 15 | TRBD1 | - | TRBJ1-5
TGCGCCAGCAGCTTGGCCGGGTTCGGGCTGTATGGCTACACCTTC | CASSLAGFGLYGYTF | TRBV5-1 | 15 | - | - | TRBJ1-2
TGTGCCAGCAGTTTGGGCACTGAAGCTTTCTTT | CASSLGTEAFF | TRBV27 | 11 | - | - | TRBJ1-1
TGTGCCATCAGGGCGGACAGGGAAGTAAATGAGCAGTTCTTC | CAIRADREVNEQFF | TRBV10-3 | 14 | TRBD1 | - | TRBJ2-1
TGTGCCAGTAGTCCCCGGGGGCCGATGACTGAAGCTTTCTTT | CASSPRGPMTEAFF | TRBV19 | 14 | - | - | TRBJ1-1
TGTGCCAGCAGCTTTGTAGCGGGGGGCCTTAGCTCCTACGAGCAGTACTTC | CASSFVAGGLSSYEQYF | TRBV7-2 | 17 | TRBD2 | - | TRBJ2-7
TGCGCCAGCAGCTCGGAGGGAGGTAATTCACCCCTCCACTTT | CASSSEGGNSPLHF | TRBV5-1 | 14 | - | - | TRBJ1-6
TGCGCCAGCAGAGGGGGACAGGGGGCTGCAGAGACCCAGTACTTC | CASRGGQGAAETQYF | TRBV10-1 | 15 | TRBD1 | - | TRBJ2-5
TGTGCCAGCAGTTTCGGTCCGGGGAACTATGGCTACACCTTC | CASSFGPGNYGYTF | TRBV27 | 14 | - | - | TRBJ1-2
TGTGCCAGTAGTATGGGACGGACTGAAGCTTTCTTT | CASSMGRTEAFF | TRBV19 | 12 | - | - | TRBJ1-1
TGCGCCAGCAGAACGGACAGAGATCAGCCCCAGCATTTT | CASRTDRDQPQHF | TRBV5-1 | 13 | - | - | TRBJ1-5
TGCGCCAGCAGCTTGGGGTCTAGCGGGGCTCAAGAGACCCAGTACTTC | CASSLGSSGAQETQYF | TRBV5-1 | 16 | TRBD2 | - | TRBJ2-5
TGTGCCAGCAGCACTCCAGGGATGGACACTGAAGCTTTCTTT | CASSTPGMDTEAFF | TRBV11-3 | 14 | - | - | TRBJ1-1
TGTGCCAGCAGTGCAGCTGGGCGGGGGGGCTTCGGTGAGCAGTTCTTC | CASSAAGRGGFGEQFF | TRBV6-1 | 16 | TRBD2 | once | TRBJ2-1
TGTGCCAGTGAGATAGCGGGGGGGCCGACAGATACGCAGTATTTT | CASEIAGGPTDTQYF | TRBV6-5 | 15 | TRBD2 | few | TRBJ2-3
TGTGCCAGCTCACCTGGGGGGACAGGGTCCTACGAGCAGTACTTC | CASSPGGTGSYEQYF | TRBV18 | 15 | TRBD1 | - | TRBJ2-7
TGTGCCAGCAGCCCCGGGACTAGCGGGGAAGAGACCCAGTACTTC | CASSPGTSGEETQYF | TRBV5-4 | 15 | TRBD2 | - | TRBJ2-5
TGTGCCAGCAGCTCCGGAAAGGGGGCAGCAACTAATGAAAAACTGTTTTTT | CASSSGKGAATNEKLFF | TRBV7-9 | 17 | TRBD1 | - | TRBJ1-4
TGCGCCAGCAGCCACGATACGGGTGCTGAGCAGTTCTTC | CASSHDTGAEQFF | TRBV4-1 | 13 | - | - | TRBJ2-1
TGTGCCAGCAGCTTATCAAGGCAGCCCCAGCATTTT | CASSLSRQPQHF | TRBV7-8 | 12 | - | - | TRBJ1-5
TGTGCCAGCAGCCAAGGGCAGGGTGGAAATGAGCAGTTCTTC | CASSQGQGGNEQFF | TRBV4-2 | 14 | - | - | TRBJ2-1
TGTGCCTGGGACCGGGGACTAGCGGGGGGGTCGGTTAAGAATACGCAGTATTTT | CAWDRGLAGGSVKNTQYF | TRBV30 | 18 | TRBD2 | few | TRBJ2-3
TGTGCCAGCAGTTCGTTGCAGGGAGTTACCGGGGAGCTGTTTTTT | CASSSLQGVTGELFF | TRBV27 | 15 | - | - | TRBJ2-2
TGTGCCAGCAGCTTAACCCTACAGGGGAATGAAGCTTTCTTT | CASSLTLQGNEAFF | TRBV7-3 | 14 | TRBD1 | - | TRBJ1-1
TGTGCCAGCAGCGCGAACAGGGGAAGTTCCGTTAAGGGAGAGACCCAGTACTTC | CASSANRGSSVKGETQYF | TRBV9 | 18 | TRBD1 | - | TRBJ2-5
TGCGCCAGCAGCATGGGTAAGGGACAGAGAAACACTGAAGCTTTCTTT | CASSMGKGQRNTEAFF | TRBV5-1 | 16 | TRBD1 | once | TRBJ1-1
TGTGCCAGCAGCCCAGGGCCCAGGATATCCTATGGCTACACCTTC | CASSPGPRISYGYTF | TRBV14 | 15 | - | - | TRBJ1-2
TGTGCCAGCAGCTTACGGGGGGGCACAGATACGCAGTATTTT | CASSLRGGTDTQYF | TRBV7-3 | 14 | TRBD2 | - | TRBJ2-3
TGTGCCAGCAGCTTCCCCGAGGGTGGATTGTTCCAAGAGACCCAGTACTTC | CASSFPEGGLFQETQYF | TRBV7-9 | 17 | - | - | TRBJ2-5
TGTGCCAGCTCACCGGGCCGACAGAACACTGAAGCTTTCTTT | CASSPGRQNTEAFF | TRBV18 | 14 | - | - | TRBJ1-1
TGTGCCAGCAGCTTAGATACGGGGGCGCGACAGCCCCAGCATTTT | CASSLDTGARQPQHF | TRBV7-2 | 15 | - | - | TRBJ1-5
TGTGCCATCAGTGAGAAACGGCAGGGAATAGAAAAACTGTTTTTT | CAISEKRQGIEKLFF | TRBV10-3 | 15 | - | - | TRBJ1-4
TGTGCAAGTCGTTACCTCCTCTCGGGGCCTAAAAATCAAGAGACCCAGTACTTC | CASRYLLSGPKNQETQYF | TRBV12-2 | 18 | - | - | TRBJ2-5
TGTGCCAGCAGTTTATCCCCAGGGGGGACTGAAGCTTTCTTT | CASSLSPGGTEAFF | TRBV27 | 14 | TRBD1 | - | TRBJ1-1
TGTGCCAGCAGCCCCAGACCTTCCTACGAGCAGTACTTC | CASSPRPSYEQYF | TRBV16 | 13 | - | - | TRBJ2-7